This T cell receptor (beta chain) was sequenced during a study of T cells in Graves' hyperthyroidism and ophthalmopathy. In the case of this clonotype: Its antigen is currently unknown.

Findings and caveats of the study: Patients with ophthalmopathy were separated from those with stable hyperthyroidism by a 13 V-J model. Blood held most thyroid clonotypes expanded above 0.001 frequency.

Pregnant or lactating patients were excluded, as were those with uncontrolled infection or other autoimmune disease. On the basis of clinical symptoms, serum thyroxine and TRAb, thyroid ultrasound and orbital computed tomography, diagnoses were made. CDR3 size: 14 residues. Per germline, CDR1 DFQATT and CDR2 SNEGSKA (reference sequence). After removal of 4 bases from V and 8 bases from J, the junction contained 7 bases not matched to a gene. RNA transcripts gave rise to amplified TCR beta CDR3 regions. The TCR CDR3 was amplified in a first-round RT-PCR using the HTBI primer set. Using its own MiXCR run on the multiplex PCR reads, TCRdb lists one record per CDR3 protein. The table has roughly 550,000 distinct CDR3 sequences, about 16% seen once; the top ten hold less than 30%.

This sequence joins TRBV20-1 and TRBJ2-4; 11 positions match TRBD2. This receptor was taken from a young woman with Graves' ophthalmopathy. Sequencing was done on a sample of blood. The CDR3 sequence: CSATEFSGRDIQYF. The CDR3 DNA reads TGCAGTGCTACAGAGTTTAGCGGGAGGGACATTCAGTACTTC.